This TCR beta chain was obtained from a study of T-cell reconstitution after alpha-beta-depleted transplantation in children. CDR1 is SGDLS, CDR2 YYNGEE, per germline. The junction had 6 bases not matched to a gene; V was cut back by 5 bases and J by 1 base. The CDR3 has 14 amino acids. The TCRbeta library was prepared with unique molecular identifiers. Via MiXCR, TCRdb re-called the PCR reads, giving one row per CDR3 protein. Of 540,000 or so distinct CDR3 sequences listed, more than 20% were seen once; the top ten hold 12% to 15%. The sample here was PBMCs, mostly from graft donor cells, taken 360 days after TCRalphabeta/CD19-depleted stem cell transplant. This TCR was sampled from a boy under two years old who had a stem cell transplant for acute myeloid leukemia, so the T cells may come from the graft donor. The rearrangement joins TRBV9 to TRBJ2-7, with 7 bases lining up with TRBD1. CDR3 residues: CASRVQQGSYEQYF. The CDR3, as DNA: TGTGCCAGCAGGGTTCAACAGGGGTCCTACGAGCAGTACTTC.